The rows below give T cell receptor beta chains drawn from one sample of a study of blood T cell repertoires in COVID-19. Clones were sequenced by immunoSEQ multiplex PCR, and TCRdb holds only the in-frame ones, with some missing. The sample records over 100,000 clones, around 89% being singletons. Source material: peripheral blood. Every receptor here comes from a man aged 60 to 75 with COVID-19, enrolled during active disease. The CDR3 runs from the conserved cysteine through the conserved F or W. The order of the fields is V gene, J gene, CDR3 protein.

TRBV30	TRBJ1-1	CAWRLGAITEAFF
TRBV2	TRBJ1-5	CASSESGGWNQPQHF
TRBV9	TRBJ1-3	CASREDSDSGNTIYF
TRBV5-1	TRBJ2-3	CASSLAGVADTQYF
TRBV14	TRBJ1-4	CASSQVYGEKLFF
TRBV27	TRBJ1-1	CASRGQARPNTEAFF
TRBV13	TRBJ2-4	CASSLITGASKNIQYF
TRBV5-4	TRBJ2-3	CALSPGQGRIDTQYF
TRBV30	TRBJ1-1	CAGVGGTEAFF
TRBV6-5	TRBJ2-1	CASRAGDVGEQFF
TRBV9	TRBJ2-2	CASSLSLAGDTGELFF
TRBV6-5	TRBJ2-5	CASSYWQGVHQETQYF
TRBV5-1	TRBJ1-1	CASSPRGKATEAFF
TRBV6-7	TRBJ2-1	CASSHTPTSGAVNNEQFF
TRBV18	TRBJ2-7	CASSGGRGSYEQYF
TRBV19	TRBJ1-4	CASKAGGEEKLFF
TRBV30	TRBJ1-1	CAWLANTEAFF